This T cell receptor beta chain appears in the sequencing data of a study of cytomegalovirus exposure and HLA in healthy donors. Germline-derived CDR1 and CDR2 are SGHTA and FQGNSA. The CDR3 has 14 residues. The J segment lost 5 bases and the V segment lost 5 bases, leaving 6 bases of the junction unmatched. The PCR contained 60 Vbeta and 13 Jbeta primers. The protocol was immunoSEQ multiplex PCR, while the TCRdb copy is restricted to in-frame clones and leaves out a portion. The data contain roughly 240,000 clones, roughly 82% of them singletons. Material: PBMCs. The chain uses TRBV7-2 and TRBJ2-7, with TRBD1 identical over 10 bases. The receptor was isolated from a woman aged 40-49 years in good health and CMV-seropositive. The CDR3 loop is CASSTRQGADEQYF. The CDR3 nucleotides read TGTGCCAGCAGCACTAGACAGGGGGCGGACGAGCAGTACTTC.